This is a list of T cell receptor beta chains from one sample in a study of blood T cell repertoires in COVID-19. Generated by immunoSEQ multiplex PCR, the TCRdb table keeps only in-frame clones and is missing some. The sample yields 150,000 to 200,000 clones, 85% to 90% seen once. The specimen was peripheral blood. The receptors here all came from a woman aged 80 or over in a cohort sampled during active or convalescent COVID-19. Both conserved end residues are part of each CDR3. The D gene is left open where the match is weak.

D gene	J gene	V gene	CDR3 protein	CDR3 DNA
TRBD1	TRBJ1-3	TRBV4-1	CASSQLGTATFSGNTIYF	TGCGCCAGCAGCCAACTAGGGACAGCCACTTTCTCTGGAAACACCATATATTTT
-	TRBJ2-1	TRBV12-5	CASGLYKYNEQFF	TGTGCTAGTGGTTTGTACAAATACAATGAGCAGTTCTTC
TRBD2	TRBJ2-3	TRBV5-1	CASSLGGLADSTDTQYF	TGCGCCAGCAGCCTTGGGGGACTAGCGGATAGCACAGATACGCAGTATTTT
TRBD1	TRBJ1-6	TRBV27	CASSFGQGSPLHF	TGTGCCAGCAGTTTCGGACAGGGCTCACCCCTCCACTTT
-	TRBJ1-1	TRBV9	CASSVSVSLSEAFF	TGTGCCAGCAGCGTATCGGTCTCCCTCTCTGAAGCTTTCTTT
-	TRBJ2-5	TRBV18	CASSPPLAVQETQYF	TGTGCCAGCTCACCACCGTTGGCGGTTCAAGAGACCCAGTACTTC
TRBD1	TRBJ2-5	TRBV19	CASSTGTGGRETQYF	TGTGCCAGTAGTACCGGGACAGGGGGGAGGGAGACCCAGTACTTC
-	TRBJ2-5	TRBV12-5	CASGLGGRETQYF	TGTGCTAGTGGTTTGGGGGGGCGAGAGACCCAGTACTTC
-	TRBJ1-5	TRBV19	CATQGNGNQPQHF	TGTGCCACCCAGGGGAACGGCAATCAGCCCCAGCATTTT
-	TRBJ1-2	TRBV9	CASSVDPGTNYGYTF	TGTGCCAGCAGCGTAGATCCAGGGACTAACTATGGCTACACCTTC
TRBD2	TRBJ2-3	TRBV20-1	CSASSGRVTDTQYF	TGCAGTGCTAGTAGCGGGAGGGTCACAGATACGCAGTATTTT
TRBD1	TRBJ1-4	TRBV5-1	CASTSAGTGTEKLFF	TGCGCCAGCACTTCAGCAGGGACAGGGACTGAAAAACTGTTTTTT
TRBD2	TRBJ2-2	TRBV27	CASSLAGGNTGELFF	TGTGCCAGCAGTTTAGCGGGAGGGAACACCGGGGAGCTGTTTTTT
TRBD1	TRBJ1-1	TRBV5-6	CASSLEGGLTMNTEAFF	TGTGCCAGCAGCTTGGAAGGGGGCCTTACGATGAACACTGAAGCTTTCTTT
-	TRBJ1-1	TRBV2	CASSPRDTQNTEAFF	TGTGCCAGCAGCCCCAGGGACACGCAGAACACTGAAGCTTTCTTT
TRBD2	TRBJ2-1	TRBV5-6	CASSLVGGGGYNEQFF	TGTGCCAGCAGCTTGGTTGGCGGCGGGGGATACAATGAGCAGTTCTTC
TRBD1	TRBJ1-4	TRBV6-2/TRBV6-3	CASSSAGTGEEKLFF	TGTGCCAGCAGTTCCGCCGGGACAGGGGAGGAAAAACTGTTTTTT
-	TRBJ2-2	TRBV7-2	CASCPGLRTGELFF	TGTGCCAGCTGCCCGGGACTTCGGACCGGGGAGCTGTTTTTT
TRBD2	TRBJ2-5	TRBV5-1	CASSLGVLAGGQETQYF	TGCGCCAGCAGCTTGGGAGTTCTAGCGGGGGGGCAAGAGACCCAGTACTTC
-	TRBJ2-1	TRBV4-1	CASSQPRVSGVYNEQFF	TGCGCCAGCAGCCAACCTCGAGTTAGCGGAGTATACAATGAGCAGTTCTTC